Here is one T cell receptor beta chain with its context. The data were taken from a study of blood T cell repertoires in COVID-19. The CDR3 extends over 13 amino acids. Trimming pared 1 base from V and 11 bases from J, leaving 14 bases between. Germline CDR1 and CDR2: LNHNV and YYDKDF (reference sequence). Libraries were prepared by immunoSEQ multiplex PCR; TCRdb keeps only in-frame clonotypes and omits some of them. The sample shows around 63,000 clones, roughly 80% of them seen only once. The gene calls are TRBV15 and TRBJ1-1, with a weak D call TRBD1 (6 bases). The sequence derives from a woman aged 50 to 60 with active or convalescent COVID-19. The source material was peripheral blood. The CDR3 is CATSRVAGQSAFF. In DNA, the CDR3 is TGTGCCACCAGCAGAGTGGCAGGACAGAGCGCTTTCTTT. Filled out from reference TRBV15 and TRBJ1-1, the complete variable domain reads DAMVIQNPRYQVTQFGKPVTLSCSQTLNHNVMYWYQQKSSQAPKLLFHYYDKDFNNEADTPDNFQSRRPNTSFCFLDIRSPGLGDTAMYLCATSRVAGQSAFFGQGTRLTVV.